This T cell receptor beta chain was observed in a study of technical replicates of blood from a handful of donors. Produced via immunoSEQ multiplex PCR; TCRdb's table is partial and in-frame only. This sample has 55,000 to 70,000 clones, with around 87% found just once. A note on this clone: Germline is not matched at one junction end, which may reflect a read error.

This CDR3 has 16 amino acids. CDR1 and CDR2 (germline): SGHAT, FQNNGV. The specimen was PBMCs. The sequence was obtained from a human donor in good health. Some clones in this sample may be carry-over from other donors' samples. V usage is TRBV11-2 and J usage is TRBJ1-3, with D possibly TRBD1 on 5 matching bases. CDR3 sequence (DNA): TGTGCCAGCAGCCTAGACCCAGGGAGGACTGGAAACACCATATATTTT. Protein product: CASSLDPGRTGNTIYF.